The T cell receptor beta chain under discussion was sequenced for a study of prognosis after radiotherapy for stage I lung cancer (dated by TCRdb to the early 2020s). Notes on the research overall: Between April 2018 and early 2019, 20 or so stage I NSCLC patients were enrolled in Nanjing, China. Some 15 patients had newly diagnosed primary stage I lung tumors, and a few had oligometastatic NSCLC after surgical resection of the primary tumor. All patients were regarded as medically inoperable, because of comorbidities in 12 patients and refusal of surgery in several patients. The cohort included 10 to 15 men and about six women, with a median age of approximately 74 years and a range of about 53 to 95 years. Tumor histology was squamous cell carcinoma in seven patients and adenocarcinoma in about a dozen. Image-guided IMRT or VMAT was used to deliver SBRT in 3 to 5 fractions at a biologically effective dose of at least 100 Gy. SBRT was not combined with any concurrent therapy in any patient. Distant metastases were developed by four of the 19 patients after SBRT, at a median of roughly 7 months, whereas no significant progression was observed in the other 15 patients. The study profiled peripheral blood TCR beta repertoires from stage I NSCLC patients before and after stereotactic body radiotherapy and related them to distant failure. The study sequenced some 38 blood samples from 20 or so patients, one before and one after SBRT per patient.

The TCR beta CDR3 region was amplified from genomic DNA by two rounds of multiplex PCR. In the first PCR round, primers specific to each TRBV and TRBJ gene were used, and the primer sequences were filed in Chinese patent CN105087789A. Universal primers were used in the second round of PCR. The Roche High Pure PCR Template Preparation Kit was used to extract genomic DNA from frozen PBMCs. Libraries were sequenced paired-end with 151 bp reads on an Illumina HiSeq 3000. The source study handled its data this way. Raw reads lacking the multiplex PCR primer sequences were removed with CutAdapt. Using PEAR, the high-quality paired reads were merged into contigs. By aligning each contig to reference sequences, MiXCR assigned the TRB V, D and J gene segments to that contig. CDR3 sequences were clustered by base quality and sequence similarity to remove sequencing errors. Shannon entropy, normalized by the natural log of the productive TCR sequence number, served as the measure of diversity. One minus Shannon entropy divided by the natural log of the number of unique clonotypes was used as the definition of clonality. Using the Youden index from ROC curves, the researchers picked the repertoire-metric cut-offs for progression-free survival, and all analyses were carried out in R 3.5.3. TCRdb reworked the public reads: Q25 trimming with fastp, MiXCR clone assembly, productive beta chains retained. Here each entry gathers all rows of one CDR3 protein and keeps the most common genes and DNA. What appears here as the V and J calls and clone size reflects TCRdb's work, not the paper's. For this sample there are roughly 14,000 distinct CDR3 sequences; about 27% appear just once. Over 10% of the sample lies in the top ten.

Sequences MGHRA (CDR1) and YSYEKL (CDR2) are obtained from the germline V gene. The junction shows trimming of 2 bases on V and 0 bases on J, plus 8 bases between the germline ends. The CDR3 goes from the cysteine to the phenylalanine over 14 residues. The DNA shown is the 42-base CDR3, in frame from base 1. A history of other malignancies or of prior chemotherapy or radiotherapy was absent in all patients, and node-negative disease was shown on CT and PET/CT in all patients. At each of the two time points, around 5.9 milliliters of peripheral venous blood were collected into EDTA tubes. Ficoll-Paque Plus density-gradient centrifugation was used to isolate PBMCs. Immediately after collection, samples were stored at -80 degrees C until analysis. In its sample, this clonotype was seen many times. Its antigen remains undetermined. No much larger clone exists at a distance of one base, and base qualities are not known.

Findings and caveats that apply to the study as a whole: Whether the expanded TCR clones were tumor-specific was not determined. A decrease in unique TCR clone counts was observed after SBRT (median approximately 9,800 before versus more than 6,000 after; Wilcoxon paired P=0.011). TRBV and TRBJ usage frequencies reportedly differed by metastasis status, in two V genes at baseline and in fewer than 10 V and two J genes after SBRT. The study was limited by its small cohort and short follow-up, and the findings require independent validation. All reported P values were unadjusted for multiple comparisons. Post-SBRT Shannon entropy and its change from baseline were lower in patients who developed distant metastases; baseline Shannon entropy was not associated with metastases.

Specimen: PBMCs, collected before or after stereotactic body radiation therapy (not recorded which). The chain uses TRBV4-1 and TRBJ2-7; no D gene call is confident. This TCR was recovered from a donor aged 50 or older with non-small cell lung cancer. The DNA reads as follows: TGCGCCAGCAGCCAAAGCGCACCCTCCTACGAGCAGTACTTC. Its amino acids are CASSQSAPSYEQYF.